This TCR beta chain was sequenced during a study of cytomegalovirus exposure and HLA in healthy donors. The PCR was carried out with 60 Vbeta primers and 13 Jbeta primers. Libraries were prepared by immunoSEQ multiplex PCR; TCRdb keeps only in-frame clonotypes and omits some of them. This table holds approximately 150,000 clones, about two thirds found once. To note about this clone: The antigen remains undetermined.

The CDR3 covers 15 residues. Trimming took 3 bases from V and 10 from J; bases not matched to a gene: 7. Germline loops: CDR1 SGHRS, CDR2 YFSETQ. Study results and caveats: Based on reports, TCR beta sequences accurately predicted HLA-A and HLA-B alleles for most subjects.

Sequenced input: PBMCs. The chain recombines TRBV5-1 with TRBJ1-6; 10 bases fit TRBD1. This receptor was obtained from a man aged 25 to 45 in good health and CMV-seropositive. Here the CDR3 DNA reads TGCGCCAGCAGCTCGACAGGGGGCTCAGACTCACCCCTCCACTTT. Translation: CASSSTGGSDSPLHF.